What follows are 18 T cell receptor beta chains derived from one specimen sequenced in a study of neurological immune-mediated disorders. TCRdb fed the 5' RACE reads into MiXCR, producing one record per CDR3 protein. Of tens of thousands of distinct CDR3 sequences listed, 10% are singletons. Sequenced input: PBMCs. The receptors derive from a man in his forties or fifties in good health.

This clonotype was found a few times. The J gene is TRBJ2-7, the V gene TRBV25-1; 15 bases match TRBD2. J was trimmed by 9 bases and V by 3 bases; bases with no gene match: 6. Germline values: CDR1 MGHDK, CDR2 SYGVNS. This CDR3 is built from 15 residues. This CDR3 reads CASSDPGLAGGGQYF. The CDR3 bases are TGTGCCAGCAGTGACCCGGGACTAGCGGGAGGAGGGCAGTACTTC.

This clonotype was seen at least ten times. The V and J genes are TRBV5-5 and TRBJ1-4; D is uncertain. V lost 3 bases and J lost 0, with 9 bases in between. Per the germline V gene, CDR1 is SGHKS and CDR2 is YYEKEE (reference sequence). This CDR3 is 15 amino acids long. CDR3 coding DNA: TGTGCCAGCAGCTGGGATATTACAACTAATGAAAAACTGTTTTTT. Protein product: CASSWDITTNEKLFF.

By share of the sample, this clonotype is medium-sized (0.01 to 0.1%). V usage is TRBV25-1 and J usage is TRBJ1-6, with TRBD1 as a possible D gene (5 bases). Trimming left V 3 bases short and J 9 bases short, with 9 bases between. The CDR3 has 13 amino acids. Looked up from germline, CDR1 is MGHDK and CDR2 is SYGVNS. Here the CDR3 reads CASSDRVSSPLHF. In DNA, the CDR3 is TGTGCCAGCAGTGACAGGGTCAGTTCACCCCTCCACTTT. The variable domain in full, completed from reference TRBV25-1 and TRBJ1-6, reads EADIYQTPRYLVIGTGKKITLECSQTMGHDKMYWYQQDPGMELHLIHYSYGVNSTEKGDLSSESTVSRIRTEHFPLTLESARPSHTSQYLCASSDRVSSPLHFGNGTRLTVT.

Turning to this clonotype: A much larger clone lies one base from this, so it may be a read error. This chain connects TRBV5-1 to TRBJ1-6; 8 nucleotides agree with TRBD1. The CDR3 spans 14 residues. J was trimmed by 9 bases and V by 5 bases; bases with no gene match: 7. Germline V gene data show CDR1 as SGHRS and CDR2 as YFSETQ. The DNA of the CDR3 is TGCGCCAGCAGGTCGACAGGGGAAGGTTCACCCCTCCACTTT. Its translation: CASRSTGEGSPLHF.

This clonotype was found many times. This chain links TRBV7-9 with TRBJ1-6; D not resolved. Trimming left V 4 bases short and J 16 bases short, with 17 bases between. This CDR3 has 13 amino acids. Germline CDR1 is SEHNR and CDR2 is FQNEAQ (reference sequence). In nucleotides, the CDR3 is TGTGCCAGCAGCTCACCCGAGAAGGATCAACTCCACTTT. Translated: CASSSPEKDQLHF.

This clonotype was detected many times. The CDR3 region has the DNA TGTGCCAGCAGACCCGGGACGTACACTGAAGCTTTCTTT. Translating gives CASRPGTYTEAFF. This chain connects TRBV12-3 or TRBV12-4 to TRBJ1-1, with D possibly being TRBD1 (5 bases). Deletions cut 6 bases from V and 3 bases from J, with 11 bases between. The CDR3 runs 13 residues.

This clonotype was recorded at least ten times. The V call is TRBV14, the J call TRBJ1-1; D gene ambiguous. This CDR3 has 14 amino acids. Trimming removed 3 bases at V and 3 bases at J, with 11 bases between. Germline CDR1 reads SGHDN; CDR2 reads FVKESK. The CDR3 loop reads CASSQNSLHTEAFF. DNA for the CDR3: TGTGCCAGCAGCCAGAACAGTCTGCACACTGAAGCTTTCTTT.

This clonotype has at least ten counts. The chain employs TRBV6-1 and TRBJ2-1, with TRBD2 identical over 10 bases. The CDR3 has 14 residues. V shed 6 bases and J 6 bases; nucleotides not matched to a gene: 5. Germline V gene data show CDR1 as MNHNS and CDR2 as SASEGT. This chain's CDR3 is CASRGTSDFNEQFF. The CDR3 coding sequence is TGTGCCAGCAGGGGGACTAGCGATTTCAATGAGCAGTTCTTC.

Many counts were recorded for this clonotype. The chain carries TRBV6-5 and TRBJ2-7; D possibly matches TRBD1 or TRBD2 (5 bases each). CDR3 length equals 13 residues. Trimming pared 5 bases from V and 6 bases from J, leaving 14 bases between. CDR1 and CDR2 from the germline V gene are MNHEY and SVGAGI. In nucleotides, the CDR3 is TGTGCCAGCAGTCAAGGGACCTCAGTCGAGCAGTACTTC. It is translated as CASSQGTSVEQYF.

In its sample, this clonotype was seen many times. This sequence joins TRBV5-5 and TRBJ2-4, with D perhaps matching TRBD1 (7 bases). The V end was cut by 4 bases, the J end by 12 bases, with 23 bases between. The CDR3 length is 15 residues. Germline V lookup: CDR1 SGHKS, CDR2 YYEKEE (reference sequence). The CDR3 spells CASSARGDRVVSQYF. Here the CDR3 DNA reads TGTGCCAGCAGCGCGCGGGGCGACAGGGTCGTCAGTCAGTACTTC. Together with reference TRBV5-5 and TRBJ2-4, the CDR3 gives the full variable domain: DAGVTQSPTHLIKTRGQQVTLRCSPISGHKSVSWYQQVLGQGPQFIFQYYEKEERGRGNFPDRFSARQFPNYSSELNVNALLLGDSALYLCASSARGDRVVSQYFGAGTRLSVL.

There are many counts of this clonotype. The CDR3 loop is CASSATVEAFF. As DNA, the CDR3 is TGCGCCAGCAGTGCAACAGTCGAAGCTTTCTTT. The chain couples TRBV10-2 to TRBJ1-1, with D unclear. Trimming stripped 4 bases from V and 8 bases from J, with 8 bases between. The germline CDR1 and CDR2 sequences are WSHSY and SAAADI. The CDR3 is made up of 11 amino acids.

Many counts were recorded for this clonotype. The rearrangement links TRBV20-1 to TRBJ2-1; tentatively, D is TRBD2 (7 bases). V lost 0 bases to trimming and J lost 4 bases, with 19 bases between them. This CDR3 has 17 amino acids. Germline loops: CDR1 DFQATT, CDR2 SNEGSKA (reference sequence). CDR3 region: CSARDSRRGAVYNEQFF. The CDR3 DNA reads as TGCAGTGCTAGAGATAGCCGACGGGGGGCCGTATACAATGAGCAGTTCTTC.

The J gene is TRBJ2-2, the V gene TRBV13; 7 bases are shared with TRBD1. V trimming: 4 bases; J trimming: 1 base; junction bases outside the gene matches: 12. The CDR3 runs 18 residues. Looked up from germline, CDR1 is PRHDT and CDR2 is FYEKMQ (reference sequence). In DNA form, the CDR3 reads TGTGCCAGCAGCTCTACAAATAGGGACAGCCGGAACACCGGGGAGCTGTTTTTT. It is translated as CASSSTNRDSRNTGELFF.

This clonotype was picked up many times. This chain connects TRBV10-3 to TRBJ2-7; D gene ambiguous. V was cut by 7 bases and J by 1 base, with 11 bases left in between. Germline CDR1 and CDR2: ENHRY and SYGVKD. The CDR3 has 13 residues. In DNA, the CDR3 is TGTGCCATCACCCCCGGGCCGTCCTACGAGCAGTACTTC. This encodes CAITPGPSYEQYF.

This clonotype has a count of ten or more. V gene TRBV7-3 combines with J gene TRBJ1-1; D is perhaps TRBD1 (6 bases). Trimming took off 2 bases at V and 4 bases at J, with 14 bases between the two ends. The CDR3 is 15 amino acids. Per the germline V gene, CDR1 is SGHTA and CDR2 is FQGTGA. The CDR3 nucleotides are TGTGCCAGCAGCTTAGGCCCGGGGGCTGGCACTGAAGCTTTCTTT. Protein: CASSLGPGAGTEAFF.

In its sample, this clonotype was seen a few times. The CDR3 sequence is CASSKRRGLDTEAFF. The CDR3 region has the DNA TGTGCCAGTAGTAAACGCAGGGGGCTGGACACTGAAGCTTTCTTT. This chain connects TRBV19 to TRBJ1-1; TRBD1 agrees at 8 bases. This CDR3 has 15 residues. Unmatched junction bases numbered 7, after V lost 4 bases and J lost 3 bases. The germline V gene has CDR1 LNHDA and CDR2 SQIVND (reference sequence).

This clonotype was seen ten or more times. This chain links TRBV9 with TRBJ2-3; possibly TRBD1 for D (5 bases). Germline-derived CDR1 and CDR2 are SGDLS and YYNGEE. The CDR3 is 15 amino acids. V dropped 0 bases and J dropped 8 bases, with 16 bases sitting between them. The CDR3 nucleotides are TGTGCCAGCAGCGTAGAGAGACAGATCGCCTCTACGCAGTATTTT. Its protein is CASSVERQIASTQYF.

This rearrangement joins TRBV5-1 to TRBJ2-5; TRBD1 is a possible D gene (6 bases). Germline-derived CDR1 and CDR2 are SGHRS and YFSETQ. This CDR3 has 15 amino acids. V lost 0 bases and J 5 bases, leaving 14 bases between the germline ends. The CDR3 DNA follows: TGCGCCAGCAGCTTGGCCAACAGGGAAGAGGAGACCCAGTACTTC. Translated: CASSLANREEETQYF.